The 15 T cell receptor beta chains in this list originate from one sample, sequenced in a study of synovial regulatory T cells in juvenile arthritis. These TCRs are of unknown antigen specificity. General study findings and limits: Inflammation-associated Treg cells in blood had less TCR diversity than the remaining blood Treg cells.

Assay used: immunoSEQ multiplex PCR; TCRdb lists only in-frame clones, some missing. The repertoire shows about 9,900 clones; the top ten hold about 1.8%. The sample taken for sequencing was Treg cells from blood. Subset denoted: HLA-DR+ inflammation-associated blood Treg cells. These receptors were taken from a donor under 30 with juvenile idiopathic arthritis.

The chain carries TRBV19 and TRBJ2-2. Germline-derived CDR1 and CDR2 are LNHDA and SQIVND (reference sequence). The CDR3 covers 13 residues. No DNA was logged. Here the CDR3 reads CASSMYDTGELFF.

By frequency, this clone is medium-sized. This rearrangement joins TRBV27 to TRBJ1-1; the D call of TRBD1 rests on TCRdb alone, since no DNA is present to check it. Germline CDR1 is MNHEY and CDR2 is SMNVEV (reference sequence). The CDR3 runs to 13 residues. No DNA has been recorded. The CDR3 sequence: CASSYTELTEAFF.

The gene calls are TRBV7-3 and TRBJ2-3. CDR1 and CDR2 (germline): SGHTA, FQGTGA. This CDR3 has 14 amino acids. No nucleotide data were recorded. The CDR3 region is CASSLGGSEDTQYF.

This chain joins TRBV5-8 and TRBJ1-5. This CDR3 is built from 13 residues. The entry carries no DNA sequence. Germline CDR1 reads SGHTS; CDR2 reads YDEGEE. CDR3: CASTDRVNQPQHF.

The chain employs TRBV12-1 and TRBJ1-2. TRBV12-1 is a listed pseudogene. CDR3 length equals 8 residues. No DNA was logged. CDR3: CASTRTPF.

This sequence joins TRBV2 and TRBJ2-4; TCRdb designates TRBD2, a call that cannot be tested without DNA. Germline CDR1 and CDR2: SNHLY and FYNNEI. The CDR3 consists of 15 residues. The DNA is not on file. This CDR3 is CASRAGRLAKNIQYF. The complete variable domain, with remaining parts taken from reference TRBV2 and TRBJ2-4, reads EPEVTQTPSHQVTQMGQEVILRCVPISNHLYFYWYRQILGQKVEFLVSFYNNEISEKSEIFDDQFSVERPDGSNFTLKIRSTKLEDSAMYFCASRAGRLAKNIQYFGAGTRLSVL.

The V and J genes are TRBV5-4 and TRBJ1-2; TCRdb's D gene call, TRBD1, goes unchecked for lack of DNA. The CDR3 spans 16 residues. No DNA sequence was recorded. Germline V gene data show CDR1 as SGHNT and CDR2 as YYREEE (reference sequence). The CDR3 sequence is CASSLWFVDSEYGYTF.

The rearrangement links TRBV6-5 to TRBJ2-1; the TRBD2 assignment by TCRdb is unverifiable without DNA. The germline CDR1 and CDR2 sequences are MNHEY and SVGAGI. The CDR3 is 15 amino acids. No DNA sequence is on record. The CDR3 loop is CASRETSGRANEQFF.

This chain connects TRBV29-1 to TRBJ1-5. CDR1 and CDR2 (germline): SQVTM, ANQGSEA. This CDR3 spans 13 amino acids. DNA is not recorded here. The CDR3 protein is CSVAQRGNQPQHF.

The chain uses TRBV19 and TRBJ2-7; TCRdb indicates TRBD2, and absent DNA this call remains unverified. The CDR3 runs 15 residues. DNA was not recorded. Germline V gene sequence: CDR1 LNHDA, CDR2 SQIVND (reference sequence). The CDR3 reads CASSATGPSVYEQYF.

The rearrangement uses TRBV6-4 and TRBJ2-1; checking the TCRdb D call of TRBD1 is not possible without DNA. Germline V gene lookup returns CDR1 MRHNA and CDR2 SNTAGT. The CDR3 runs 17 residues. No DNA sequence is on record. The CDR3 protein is CASSPQWGTGGNNEQFF.

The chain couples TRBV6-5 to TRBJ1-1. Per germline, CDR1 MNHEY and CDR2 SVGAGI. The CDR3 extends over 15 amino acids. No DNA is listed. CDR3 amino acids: CASSYVGEGSTEAFF.

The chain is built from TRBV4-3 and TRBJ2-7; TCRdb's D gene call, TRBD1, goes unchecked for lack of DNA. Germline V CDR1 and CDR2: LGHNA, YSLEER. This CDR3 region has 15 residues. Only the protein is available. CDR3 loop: CASSQGGTPGDEQYF.

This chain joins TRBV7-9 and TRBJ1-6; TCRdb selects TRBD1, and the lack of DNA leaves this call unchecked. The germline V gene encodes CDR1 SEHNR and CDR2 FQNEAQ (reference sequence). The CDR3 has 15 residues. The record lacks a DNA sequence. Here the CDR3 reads CASSLQGNANSPLHF. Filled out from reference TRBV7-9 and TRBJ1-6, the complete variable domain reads DTGVSQNPRHKITKRGQNVTFRCDPISEHNRLYWYRQTLGQGPEFLTYFQNEAQLEKSRLLSDRFSAERPKGSFSTLEIQRTEQGDSAMYLCASSLQGNANSPLHFGNGTRLTVT.

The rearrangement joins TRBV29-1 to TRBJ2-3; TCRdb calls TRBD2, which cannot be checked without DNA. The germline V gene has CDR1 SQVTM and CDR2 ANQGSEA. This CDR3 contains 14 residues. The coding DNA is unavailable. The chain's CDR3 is CSVRSGGTTDTQYF.